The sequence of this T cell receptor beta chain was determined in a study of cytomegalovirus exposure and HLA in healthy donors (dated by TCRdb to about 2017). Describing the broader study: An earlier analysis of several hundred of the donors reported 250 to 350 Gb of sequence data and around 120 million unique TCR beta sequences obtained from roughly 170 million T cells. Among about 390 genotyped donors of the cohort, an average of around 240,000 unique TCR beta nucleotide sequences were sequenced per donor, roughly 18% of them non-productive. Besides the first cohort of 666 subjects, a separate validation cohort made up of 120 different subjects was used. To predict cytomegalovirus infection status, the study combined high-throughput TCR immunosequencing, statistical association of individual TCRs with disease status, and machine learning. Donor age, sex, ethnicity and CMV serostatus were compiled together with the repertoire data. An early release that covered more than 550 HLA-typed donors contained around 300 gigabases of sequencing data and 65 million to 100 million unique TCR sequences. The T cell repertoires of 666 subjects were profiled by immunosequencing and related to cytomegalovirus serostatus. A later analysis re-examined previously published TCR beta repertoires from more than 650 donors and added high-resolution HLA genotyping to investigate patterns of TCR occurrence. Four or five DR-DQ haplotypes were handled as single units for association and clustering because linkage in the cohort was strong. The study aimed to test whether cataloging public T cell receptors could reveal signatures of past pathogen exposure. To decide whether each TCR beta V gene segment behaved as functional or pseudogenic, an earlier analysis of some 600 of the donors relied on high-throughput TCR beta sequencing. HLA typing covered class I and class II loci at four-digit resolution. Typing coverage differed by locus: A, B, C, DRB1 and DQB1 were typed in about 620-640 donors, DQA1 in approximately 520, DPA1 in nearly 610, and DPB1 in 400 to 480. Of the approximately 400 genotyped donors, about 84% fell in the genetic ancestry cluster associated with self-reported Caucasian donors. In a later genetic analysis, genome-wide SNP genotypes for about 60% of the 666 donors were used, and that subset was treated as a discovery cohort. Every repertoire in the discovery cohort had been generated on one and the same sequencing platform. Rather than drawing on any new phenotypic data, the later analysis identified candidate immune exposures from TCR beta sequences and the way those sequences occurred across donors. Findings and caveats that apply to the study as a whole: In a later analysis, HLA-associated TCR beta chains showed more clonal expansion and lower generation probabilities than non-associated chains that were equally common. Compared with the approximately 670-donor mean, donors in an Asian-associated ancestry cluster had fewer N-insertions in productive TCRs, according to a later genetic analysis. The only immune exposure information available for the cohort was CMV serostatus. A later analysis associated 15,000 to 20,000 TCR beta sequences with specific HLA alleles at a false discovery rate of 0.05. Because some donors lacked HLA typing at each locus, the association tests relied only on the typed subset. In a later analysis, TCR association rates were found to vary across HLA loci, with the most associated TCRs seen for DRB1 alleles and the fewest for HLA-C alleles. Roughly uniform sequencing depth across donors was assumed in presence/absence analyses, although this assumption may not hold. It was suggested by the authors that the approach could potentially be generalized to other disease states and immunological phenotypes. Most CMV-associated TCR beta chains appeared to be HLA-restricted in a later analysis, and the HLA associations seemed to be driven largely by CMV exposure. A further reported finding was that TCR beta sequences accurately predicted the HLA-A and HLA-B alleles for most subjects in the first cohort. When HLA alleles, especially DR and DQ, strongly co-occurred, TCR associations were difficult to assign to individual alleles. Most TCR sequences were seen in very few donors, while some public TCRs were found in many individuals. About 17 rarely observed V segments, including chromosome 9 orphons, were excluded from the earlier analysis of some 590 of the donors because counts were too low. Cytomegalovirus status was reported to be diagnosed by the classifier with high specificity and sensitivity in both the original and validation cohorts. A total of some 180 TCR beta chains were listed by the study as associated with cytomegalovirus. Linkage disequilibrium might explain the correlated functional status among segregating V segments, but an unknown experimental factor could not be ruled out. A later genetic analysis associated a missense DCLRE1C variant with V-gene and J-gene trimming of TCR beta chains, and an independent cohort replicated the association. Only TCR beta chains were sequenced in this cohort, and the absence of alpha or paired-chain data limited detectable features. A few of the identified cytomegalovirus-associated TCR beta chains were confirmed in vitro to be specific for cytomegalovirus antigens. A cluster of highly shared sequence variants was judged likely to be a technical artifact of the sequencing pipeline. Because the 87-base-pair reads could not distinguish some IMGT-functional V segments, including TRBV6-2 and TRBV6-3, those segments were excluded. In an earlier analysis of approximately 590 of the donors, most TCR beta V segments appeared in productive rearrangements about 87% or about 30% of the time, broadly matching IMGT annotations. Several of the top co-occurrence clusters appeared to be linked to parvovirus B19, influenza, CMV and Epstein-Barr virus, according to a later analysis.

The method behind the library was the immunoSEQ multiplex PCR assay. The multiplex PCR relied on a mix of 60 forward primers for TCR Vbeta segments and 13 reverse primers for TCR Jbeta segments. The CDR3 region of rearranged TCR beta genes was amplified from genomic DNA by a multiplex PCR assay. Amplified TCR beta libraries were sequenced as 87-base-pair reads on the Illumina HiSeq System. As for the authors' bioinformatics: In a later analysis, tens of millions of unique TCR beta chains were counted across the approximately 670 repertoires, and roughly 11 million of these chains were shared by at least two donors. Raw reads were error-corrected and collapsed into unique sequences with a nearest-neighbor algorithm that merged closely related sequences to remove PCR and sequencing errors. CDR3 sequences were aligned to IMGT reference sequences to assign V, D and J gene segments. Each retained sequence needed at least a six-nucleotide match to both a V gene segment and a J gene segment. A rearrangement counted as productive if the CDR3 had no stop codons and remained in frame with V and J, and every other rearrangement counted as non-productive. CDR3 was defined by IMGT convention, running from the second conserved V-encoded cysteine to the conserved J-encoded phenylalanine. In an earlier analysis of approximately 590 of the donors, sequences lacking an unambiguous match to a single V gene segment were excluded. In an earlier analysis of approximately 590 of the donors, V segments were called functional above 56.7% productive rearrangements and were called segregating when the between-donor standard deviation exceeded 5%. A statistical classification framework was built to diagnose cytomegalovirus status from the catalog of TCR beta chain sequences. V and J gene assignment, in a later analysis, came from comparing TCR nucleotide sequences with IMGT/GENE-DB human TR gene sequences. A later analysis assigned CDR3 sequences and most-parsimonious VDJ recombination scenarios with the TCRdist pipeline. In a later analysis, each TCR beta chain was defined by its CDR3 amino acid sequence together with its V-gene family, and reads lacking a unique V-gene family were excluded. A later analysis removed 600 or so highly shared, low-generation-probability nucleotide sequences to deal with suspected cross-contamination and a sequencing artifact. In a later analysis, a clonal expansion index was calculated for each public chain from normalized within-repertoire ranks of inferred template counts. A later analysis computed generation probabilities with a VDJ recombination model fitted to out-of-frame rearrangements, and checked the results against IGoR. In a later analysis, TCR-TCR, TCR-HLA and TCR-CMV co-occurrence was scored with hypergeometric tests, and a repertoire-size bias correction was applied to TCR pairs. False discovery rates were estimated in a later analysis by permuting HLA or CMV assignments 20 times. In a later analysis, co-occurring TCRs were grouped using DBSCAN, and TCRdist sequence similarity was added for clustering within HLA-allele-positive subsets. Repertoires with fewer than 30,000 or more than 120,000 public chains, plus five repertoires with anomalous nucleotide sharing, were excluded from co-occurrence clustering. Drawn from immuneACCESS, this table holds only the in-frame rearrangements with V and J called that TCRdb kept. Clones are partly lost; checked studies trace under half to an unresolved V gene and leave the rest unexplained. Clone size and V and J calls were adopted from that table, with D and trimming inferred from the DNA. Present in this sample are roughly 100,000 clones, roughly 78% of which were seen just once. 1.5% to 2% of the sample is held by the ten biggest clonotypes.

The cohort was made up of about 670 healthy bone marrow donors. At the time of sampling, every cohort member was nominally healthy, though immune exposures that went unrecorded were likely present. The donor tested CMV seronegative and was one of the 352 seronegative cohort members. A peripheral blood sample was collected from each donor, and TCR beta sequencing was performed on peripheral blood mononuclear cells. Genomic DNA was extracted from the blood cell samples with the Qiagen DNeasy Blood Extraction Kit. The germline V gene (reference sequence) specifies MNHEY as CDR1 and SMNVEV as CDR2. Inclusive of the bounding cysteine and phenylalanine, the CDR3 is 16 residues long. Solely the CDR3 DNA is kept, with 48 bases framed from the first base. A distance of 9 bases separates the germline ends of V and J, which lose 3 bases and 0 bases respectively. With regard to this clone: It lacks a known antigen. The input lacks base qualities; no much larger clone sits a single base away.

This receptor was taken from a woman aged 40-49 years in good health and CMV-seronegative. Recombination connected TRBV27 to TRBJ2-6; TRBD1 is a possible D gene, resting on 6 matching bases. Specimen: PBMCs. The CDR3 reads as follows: CASSFWTASGANVLTF. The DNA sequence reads TGTGCCAGCAGTTTTTGGACAGCCTCTGGGGCCAACGTCCTGACTTTC.